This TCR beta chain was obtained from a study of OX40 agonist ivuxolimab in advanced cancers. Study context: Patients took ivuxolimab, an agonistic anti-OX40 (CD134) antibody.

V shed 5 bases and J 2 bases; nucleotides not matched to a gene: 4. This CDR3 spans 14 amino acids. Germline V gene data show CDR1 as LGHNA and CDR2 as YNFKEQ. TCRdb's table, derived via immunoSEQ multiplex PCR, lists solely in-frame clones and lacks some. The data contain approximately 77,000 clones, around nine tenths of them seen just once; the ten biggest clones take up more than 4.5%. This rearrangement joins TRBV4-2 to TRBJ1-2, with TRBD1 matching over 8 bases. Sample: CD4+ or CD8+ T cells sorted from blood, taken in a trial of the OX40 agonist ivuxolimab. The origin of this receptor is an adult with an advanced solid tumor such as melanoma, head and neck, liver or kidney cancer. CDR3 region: CASSSRDRNYGYTF. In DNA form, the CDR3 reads TGTGCCAGCAGCTCCCGGGACAGGAACTATGGCTACACCTTC.